A single sample is the source of the 22 T cell receptor beta chains below, sequenced in a study of T-cell reconstitution after alpha-beta-depleted transplantation in children listed by TCRdb under 2016. The library relied on PCR. The instrument given in TCRdb is Illumina HiSeq 2500. Molecular barcoding was employed in the preparation of TCR libraries, with unique molecular identifiers being used to normalize TCRbeta repertoire quantification. TCRdb handled the public reads itself, with Q25 trimming in fastp and clone calling in MiXCR, and kept productive beta chains. Records with the same CDR3 protein are collapsed into one entry carrying the most frequent genes and DNA. The sample profile shows more than 200,000 distinct CDR3 sequences; about 9.6% of them were found once. The ten top clones hold about 5.4% of the sample. The sequenced sample was PBMCs from the stem cell graft donor, obtained from the stem cell graft. All receptors derive from a human donor who donated a stem cell graft to a child with SCID.

In this sample, this clonotype turned up many times. The chain uses TRBV5-1 and TRBJ1-5, with 7 positions matching TRBD1. This CDR3 comprises 15 residues. With V trimmed by 2 bases and J by 4 bases, 6 bases remained unmatched. Germline CDR1 is SGHRS and CDR2 is YFSETQ. The CDR3: CASSFGTAPNQPQHF. The CDR3 region has the DNA TGCGCCAGCAGCTTCGGGACAGCTCCTAATCAGCCCCAGCATTTT. Full variable domain (remainder filled in from reference TRBV5-1 and TRBJ1-5): KAGVTQTPRYLIKTRGQQVTLSCSPISGHRSVSWYQQTPGQGLQFLFEYFSETQRNKGNFPGRFSGRQFSNSRSEMNVSTLELGDSALYLCASSFGTAPNQPQHFGDGTRLSIL.

This clonotype was detected many times. The genes are TRBV5-1 and TRBJ2-3; 11 bases map to TRBD2. Germline V lookup: CDR1 SGHRS, CDR2 YFSETQ. The V segment lost 4 bases and the J segment 4 bases; nucleotides outside the gene matches: 8. This CDR3 contains 16 residues. The CDR3 sequence: CASSPVASGGSDTQYF. CDR3 sequence (DNA): TGCGCCAGCAGCCCCGTGGCTAGCGGGGGGTCAGATACGCAGTATTTT.

The chain joins TRBV5-6 to TRBJ2-7; D gene ambiguous. CDR3 length equals 13 residues. V dropped 2 bases and J dropped 5 bases, with 11 bases sitting between them. Germline V gene lookup returns CDR1 SGHDT and CDR2 YYEEEE. The chain's CDR3 is CASSLPYPDEQYF. In nucleotides, the CDR3 is TGTGCCAGCAGCTTACCCTATCCCGACGAGCAGTACTTC.

This clonotype was observed a few times. This may stem from a read error, because a much larger clone lies one nucleotide away. The chain links TRBV20-1 to TRBJ1-2; D not certain. The ends were cut back, 3 bases at V and 12 bases at J, with 20 bases in the middle. Per germline, CDR1 DFQATT and CDR2 SNEGSKA (reference sequence). CDR3 size: 13 residues. CDR3 bases: TGCAGTGCTAGGGACCCAGGCCGTTACGGCGACACCTTC. It is translated as CSARDPGRYGDTF.

This clonotype was detected many times. The chain combines TRBV12-3 or TRBV12-4 with TRBJ1-4; no reliable D call. Trimming left V 6 bases short and J 0 bases short, with 14 bases between. The CDR3 runs 16 residues. The CDR3 spells CASSHWLDATNEKLFF. CDR3 DNA: TGTGCCAGCAGCCATTGGTTGGACGCAACTAATGAAAAACTGTTTTTT.

The chain couples TRBV20-1 to TRBJ1-1, with D unclear. The CDR3 runs to 12 residues. The germline V and J ends were trimmed by 2 bases and 5 bases, with 9 bases remaining between them. Germline V gene data show CDR1 as DFQATT and CDR2 as SNEGSKA (reference sequence). CDR3 in amino acids: CSARPDGTEAFF. CDR3 sequence (DNA): TGCAGTGCTAGACCCGACGGAACTGAAGCTTTCTTT.

This clonotype was recorded many times. The chain links TRBV20-1 to TRBJ1-6, with D tentatively TRBD1 (5 bases). Trimming stripped 4 bases from V and 10 bases from J, with 11 bases between. This CDR3 has 12 residues. Per germline, CDR1 DFQATT and CDR2 SNEGSKA (reference sequence). As DNA, the CDR3 is TGCAGTGCTATCGGGGGAGCCTCACCCCTCCACTTT. This sequence encodes CSAIGGASPLHF.

This clonotype was seen at least ten times. The J gene is TRBJ1-1, the V gene TRBV20-1; D is perhaps TRBD1 (5 bases). The germline CDR1 and CDR2 sequences are DFQATT and SNEGSKA (reference sequence). V dropped 0 bases and J dropped 6 bases, with 11 bases sitting between them. This CDR3 has 13 amino acids. CDR3 protein: CSARERGWAEAFF. The CDR3 DNA is TGCAGTGCTAGAGAGAGGGGCTGGGCTGAAGCTTTCTTT.

At least ten counts were recorded for this clonotype. The chain couples TRBV5-1 to TRBJ1-2; D is ambiguous. The CDR3 loop spans 13 amino acids. Germline-derived CDR1 and CDR2 are SGHRS and YFSETQ. V was shortened by 1 base and J by 6 bases, with 10 bases between the two germline ends. CDR3 amino acids: CASSLRWQNGYTF. CDR3 nucleotides: TGCGCCAGCAGCTTGAGGTGGCAGAATGGCTACACCTTC.

This clonotype has a count of ten or more. V gene TRBV20-1 combines with J gene TRBJ1-2; no definite D call. V lost 5 bases and J 8 bases, leaving 9 bases between the germline ends. Germline CDR1 reads DFQATT; CDR2 reads SNEGSKA (reference sequence). The CDR3 consists of 10 residues. The CDR3 DNA reads TGCAGTGCTGATTCCGCGGGCTACACCTTC. Amino acids: CSADSAGYTF.

The genes are TRBV28 and TRBJ2-5, with unresolved D. V was trimmed by 7 bases and J by 0 bases, leaving 6 bases between them. CDR1 MDHEN and CDR2 SYDVKM come from the germline V gene. This CDR3 has 12 amino acids. The CDR3 region has the DNA TGTGCCAGCAACGAGTACCAAGAGACCCAGTACTTC. It codes for CASNEYQETQYF.

The rearrangement joins TRBV7-7 to TRBJ2-1; perhaps TRBD1 as D (5 bases). The CDR3 loop spans 14 amino acids. The V gene lost 10 bases and the J gene lost 7 bases, with 20 bases spanning the gap. Germline CDR1 and CDR2: SSHAT and FNYEAQ (reference sequence). For the CDR3, the DNA is TGTGCCACCCACTGGGTGGGCAGGGTGAATGAGCAGTTCTTC. It yields the protein CATHWVGRVNEQFF.

In this sample, this clonotype turned up many times. The CDR3: CATATLKLDGTDTQYF. The DNA for the CDR3 is TGTGCCACCGCGACACTCAAGCTGGACGGCACAGATACGCAGTATTTT. The chain employs TRBV15 and TRBJ2-3; D not resolved. V was pared by 8 bases and J by 1 base, with 19 bases between. CDR1 is LNHNV, CDR2 YYDKDF, per germline (reference sequence). This CDR3 comprises 16 residues.

This clonotype was counted ten times or more. The rearrangement joins TRBV5-1 to TRBJ2-1, with 15 bases fitting TRBD2. Germline CDR1 reads SGHRS; CDR2 reads YFSETQ. CDR3 length: 17 amino acids. Losses at the gene ends were 3 bases for V and 4 bases for J; bases not matched to a gene: 5. DNA of the CDR3: TGCGCCAGCAGCTCCGGACTAGCGGGGGGGCTGTACAATGAGCAGTTCTTC. Translated: CASSSGLAGGLYNEQFF.

This clonotype was counted many times. This chain links TRBV12-3 or TRBV12-4 with TRBJ2-1; no clear D gene. V shed 2 bases and J shed 8 bases, with 7 bases lying between them. The CDR3 consists of 12 residues. The CDR3 coding sequence is TGTGCCAGCAGTTTAAGCCCCGATGAGCAGTTCTTC. It codes for CASSLSPDEQFF.

In this sample, this clonotype turned up many times. This sequence joins TRBV5-1 and TRBJ2-3; the D gene is possibly TRBD1 (6 bases). Germline V gene data show CDR1 as SGHRS and CDR2 as YFSETQ. V gave up 4 bases and J gave up 5 bases, with 20 bases separating them. CDR3 length equals 16 residues. The CDR3 DNA sequence: TGCGCCAGCAGCCCCCAACAGGGATACCTACAAGATACGCAGTATTTT. As protein: CASSPQQGYLQDTQYF.

This clonotype has only one observation. The rearrangement links TRBV2 to TRBJ2-7; tentative D call: TRBD1 (5 bases). CDR1 SNHLY and CDR2 FYNNEI come from the germline V gene. The V end lost 6 bases, the J end lost 3 bases, and 9 bases lay between the germline ends. The CDR3 runs 12 residues. CDR3: CASRDDSYEQYF. The CDR3 DNA is TGTGCCAGCAGGGACGACAGCTACGAGCAGTACTTC.

This clonotype was seen repeatedly, ten times or more. The rearrangement uses TRBV20-1 and TRBJ2-2; TRBD2 might be the D (6 bases). V dropped 0 bases and J dropped 8 bases, with 19 bases sitting between them. This CDR3 comprises 16 residues. Germline CDR1 and CDR2: DFQATT and SNEGSKA (reference sequence). CDR3 coding DNA: TGCAGTGCTAGAGATCGGCGGGACGGTTGGATGGGGGAGCTGTTTTTT. Its translation is CSARDRRDGWMGELFF.

This clonotype was picked up many times. The chain employs TRBV20-1 and TRBJ2-7, with D maybe TRBD2 (5 bases). The CDR3 runs 13 residues. V gave up 1 base and J gave up 5 bases, with 12 bases separating them. CDR1 DFQATT and CDR2 SNEGSKA come from the germline V gene (reference sequence). The CDR3 DNA reads TGCAGTGCTAGAGGCCGGGCCGGGGACGAGCAGTACTTC. The encoded protein is CSARGRAGDEQYF.

The chain joins TRBV18 to TRBJ2-1, with D possibly TRBD1 on 5 matching bases. Trimming stripped 0 bases from V and 7 bases from J, with 16 bases between. Per the germline V gene, CDR1 is KGHSH and CDR2 is LQKENI. The CDR3 runs to 16 residues. The CDR3 DNA reads as TGTGCCAGCTCACCACCATGGCAGGGTGGTTGGAATGAGCAGTTCTTC. Translating gives CASSPPWQGGWNEQFF. Full variable domain (missing parts from reference TRBV18 and TRBJ2-1): NAGVMQNPRHLVRRRGQEARLRCSPMKGHSHVYWYRQLPEEGLKFMVYLQKENIIDESGMPKERFSAEFPKEGPSILRIQQVVRGDSAAYFCASSPPWQGGWNEQFFGPGTRLTVL.

This clonotype was seen at least ten times. The chain joins TRBV12-3 or TRBV12-4 to TRBJ2-3, with D maybe TRBD2 (5 bases). The CDR3 covers 13 residues. V lost 6 bases and J lost 5, with 12 bases in between. The CDR3 DNA follows: TGTGCCAGCAGCCCTACGGGATTAGATACGCAGTATTTT. As protein: CASSPTGLDTQYF.

The chain couples TRBV5-1 to TRBJ2-3; D might be TRBD1 (6 bases). Trimming took off 5 bases at V and 0 bases at J, with 16 bases between the two ends. Germline V gene data show CDR1 as SGHRS and CDR2 as YFSETQ. The CDR3 runs to 16 residues. The CDR3 bases are TGCGCCAGCAGTTTTACAGGGAATCCTAGCACAGATACGCAGTATTTT. Translation gives CASSFTGNPSTDTQYF.